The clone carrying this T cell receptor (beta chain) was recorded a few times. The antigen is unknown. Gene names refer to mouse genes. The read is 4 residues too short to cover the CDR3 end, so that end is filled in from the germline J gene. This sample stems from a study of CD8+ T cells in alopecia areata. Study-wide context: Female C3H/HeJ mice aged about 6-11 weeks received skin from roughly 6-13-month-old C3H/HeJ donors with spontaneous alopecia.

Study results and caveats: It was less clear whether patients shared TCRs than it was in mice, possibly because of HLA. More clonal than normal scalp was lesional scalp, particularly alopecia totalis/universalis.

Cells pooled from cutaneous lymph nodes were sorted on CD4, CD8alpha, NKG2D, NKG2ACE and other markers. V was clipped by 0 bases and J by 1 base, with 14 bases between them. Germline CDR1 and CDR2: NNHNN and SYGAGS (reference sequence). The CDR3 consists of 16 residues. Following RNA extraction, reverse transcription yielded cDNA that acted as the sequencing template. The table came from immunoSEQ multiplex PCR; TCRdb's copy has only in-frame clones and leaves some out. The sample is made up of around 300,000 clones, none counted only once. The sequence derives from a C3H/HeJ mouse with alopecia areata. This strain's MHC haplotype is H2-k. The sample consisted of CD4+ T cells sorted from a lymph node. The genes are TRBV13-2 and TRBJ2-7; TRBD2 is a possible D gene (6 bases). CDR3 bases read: TGTGCCAGCGGTGATGCACCCTGGGGCCTTTCCTAT. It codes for CASGDAPWGLSY. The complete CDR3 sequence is CASGDAPWGLSYEQYF.